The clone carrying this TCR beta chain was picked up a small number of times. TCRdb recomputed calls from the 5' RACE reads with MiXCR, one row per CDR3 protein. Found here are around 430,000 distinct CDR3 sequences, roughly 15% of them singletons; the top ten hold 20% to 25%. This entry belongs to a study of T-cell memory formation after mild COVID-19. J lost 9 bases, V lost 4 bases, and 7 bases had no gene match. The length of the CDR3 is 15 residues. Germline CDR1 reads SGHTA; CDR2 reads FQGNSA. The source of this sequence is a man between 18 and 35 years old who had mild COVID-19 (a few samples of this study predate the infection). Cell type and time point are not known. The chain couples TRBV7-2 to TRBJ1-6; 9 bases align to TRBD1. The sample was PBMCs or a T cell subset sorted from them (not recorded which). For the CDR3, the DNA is TGTGCCAGCAGCTCCACAGGGGGCTTAGGTTCACCCCTCCACTTT. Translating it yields CASSSTGGLGSPLHF.